These T cell receptor beta chains were read from a single sample in a study of T cell changes during pregnancy in multiple sclerosis. TCRdb keeps only in-frame clones here, not all; method: immunoSEQ multiplex PCR. This sample carries some 31,000 clones, 80% to 90% of them seen once, and the ten largest clones take 6% to 8%. The input for sequencing was CD8+ T cells from peripheral blood mononuclear cells, taken in the second trimester of pregnancy. The receptors here all came from a female donor with multiple sclerosis, enrolled in a pregnancy study. Both conserved end residues are part of each CDR3. D genes are given only for firm matches. Size is stated for part of the rows, as once, few or many counts, or as a class when the clone is expanded.

CDR3 protein | CDR3 DNA | J gene | V gene | clone size | D gene
CASSFSGRSYNEQFF | TGTGCCAGCAGTTTCAGCGGGAGGAGCTACAATGAGCAGTTCTTC | TRBJ2-1 | TRBV28 | . | TRBD2
CASSLAGTYEQYF | TGTGCCAGCAGTCTAGCGGGAACCTACGAGCAGTACTTC | TRBJ2-7 | TRBV6-5 | . | TRBD2
CASSQGRAYEQYF | TGCGCCAGCAGCCAAGGAAGAGCCTACGAGCAGTACTTC | TRBJ2-7 | TRBV4-3 | . | .
CASSFETGGNQPQHF | TGTGCCAGCAGCTTTGAGACAGGGGGCAATCAGCCCCAGCATTTT | TRBJ1-5 | TRBV7-9 | . | TRBD1
CASSPWQGDYNEQFF | TGTGCCAGCAGCCCATGGCAGGGGGACTACAATGAGCAGTTCTTC | TRBJ2-1 | TRBV27 | . | TRBD1
CATSRAGGSPLHF | TGTGCCACCAGCAGAGCTGGCGGTTCACCCCTCCACTTT | TRBJ1-6 | TRBV15 | . | .
CASSTGQGAYEQYF | TGTGCCAGCAGCACCGGACAGGGAGCCTACGAGCAGTACTTC | TRBJ2-7 | TRBV7-9 | . | TRBD1
CASARGKISTYNEQFF | TGTGCTAGTGCCCGGGGGAAGATTTCGACCTACAATGAGCAGTTCTTC | TRBJ2-1 | TRBV12-5 | . | .
CASSLALAGGYAYEQYF | TGCGCCAGCAGCTTGGCGCTAGCGGGAGGATACGCCTACGAGCAGTACTTC | TRBJ2-7 | TRBV5-1 | once | TRBD2
CASSISYEQYF | TGTGCCAGCAGCATTAGCTACGAGCAGTACTTC | TRBJ2-7 | TRBV5-8 | . | .
CASSQDVHGFDSTGELFF | TGCGCCAGCAGCCAAGATGTTCATGGTTTTGACTCCACCGGGGAGCTGTTTTTT | TRBJ2-2 | TRBV4-3 | . | .
CASSIPASQGGQYNEQFF | TGTGCCAGCAGCATCCCCGCCAGCCAAGGGGGACAGTACAATGAGCAGTTCTTC | TRBJ2-1 | TRBV9 | once | TRBD1
CASSVGGGLAEAFF | TGTGCCAGCAGCGTAGGCGGGGGCCTTGCTGAAGCTTTCTTT | TRBJ1-1 | TRBV9 | . | .
CASSLAGTANYGYTF | TGTGCCAGCAGCTTAGCGGGGACAGCTAACTATGGCTACACCTTC | TRBJ1-2 | TRBV7-9 | . | TRBD1
CASSFFSGGSTNTQYF | TGTGCCAGCAGCTTTTTTTCGGGAGGGTCCACTAATACGCAGTATTTT | TRBJ2-3 | TRBV13 | medium-sized | TRBD2